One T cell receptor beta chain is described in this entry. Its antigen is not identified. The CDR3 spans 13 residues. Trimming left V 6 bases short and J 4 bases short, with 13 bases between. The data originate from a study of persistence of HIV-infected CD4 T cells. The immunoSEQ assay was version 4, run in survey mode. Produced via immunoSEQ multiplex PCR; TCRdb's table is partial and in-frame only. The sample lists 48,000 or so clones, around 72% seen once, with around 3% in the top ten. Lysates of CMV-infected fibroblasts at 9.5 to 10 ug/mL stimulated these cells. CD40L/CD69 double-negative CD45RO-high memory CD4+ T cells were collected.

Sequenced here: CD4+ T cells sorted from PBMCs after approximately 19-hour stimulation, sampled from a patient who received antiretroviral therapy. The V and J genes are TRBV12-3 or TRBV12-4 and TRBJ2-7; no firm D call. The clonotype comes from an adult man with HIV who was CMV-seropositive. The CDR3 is CASSTRQSYEQYF. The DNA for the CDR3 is TGTGCCAGCAGCACCAGACAATCTTACGAGCAGTACTTC.